This TCR beta chain derives from a study of metastatic and nonmetastatic thyroid tumors. The CDR3 has 16 residues. CDR1 is LNHDA and CDR2 is SQIVND in the germline V gene (reference sequence). Trimming pared 1 base from V and 1 base from J, leaving 12 bases between. There were no patients who had received any treatment before thyroid surgery. TCRdb reassembled clones from the PCR reads with MiXCR. The table includes 43,000 or so clones, approximately 26% detected once. This sequence originates from a male donor with papillary thyroid cancer or a benign thyroid nodule (not recorded which). Some clones in this sample may be carry-over from other donors' samples. V gene TRBV19 combines with J gene TRBJ2-3, with D perhaps TRBD1 or TRBD2 (5 bases each). The sequenced material came from blood. The CDR3: CASSIGAGSRTDTQYF. For the CDR3, the DNA is TGTGCCAGTAGTATAGGGGCAGGGAGCCGCACAGATACGCAGTATTTT.